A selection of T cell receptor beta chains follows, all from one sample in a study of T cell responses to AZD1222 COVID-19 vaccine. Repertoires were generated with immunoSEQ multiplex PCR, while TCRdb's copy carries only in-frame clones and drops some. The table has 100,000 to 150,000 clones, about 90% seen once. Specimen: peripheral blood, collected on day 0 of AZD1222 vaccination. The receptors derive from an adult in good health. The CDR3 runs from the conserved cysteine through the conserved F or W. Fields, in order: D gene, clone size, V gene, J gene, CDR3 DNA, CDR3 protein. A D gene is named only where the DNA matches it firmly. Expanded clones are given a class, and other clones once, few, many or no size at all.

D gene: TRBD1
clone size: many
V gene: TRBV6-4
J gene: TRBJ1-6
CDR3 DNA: TGTGCCAGCAGTGACTCGACAGGGGGCAATTCACCCCTCCACTTT
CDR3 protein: CASSDSTGGNSPLHF

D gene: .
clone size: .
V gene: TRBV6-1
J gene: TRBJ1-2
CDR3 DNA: TGTGCCAGCAGTGAATTGCCAGGATCGGGGGCTAACTATGGCTACACCTTC
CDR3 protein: CASSELPGSGANYGYTF

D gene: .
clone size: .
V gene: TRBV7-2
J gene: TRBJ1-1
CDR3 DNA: TGTGCCAGCAGCACGGGGCCCGGTGGGGTAACTGAAGCTTTCTTT
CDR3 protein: CASSTGPGGVTEAFF

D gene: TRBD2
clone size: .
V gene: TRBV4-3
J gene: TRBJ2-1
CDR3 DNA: TGCGCCAGCAGCCACCCGCGACTAGCGGGAAGTGCAGAGAGCTCCTACAATGAGCAGTTCTTC
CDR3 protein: CASSHPRLAGSAESSYNEQFF

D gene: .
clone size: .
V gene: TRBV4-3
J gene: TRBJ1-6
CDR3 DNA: TGCGCCAGCAGCCAAGGCTTTTCACCCCTCCACTTT
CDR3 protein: CASSQGFSPLHF

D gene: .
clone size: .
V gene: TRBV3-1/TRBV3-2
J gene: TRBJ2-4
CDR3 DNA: TGTGCCAGCAGCCAAGACATGGCAGGCCTCAAAACTGGGGCCAAAAACATTCAGTACTTC
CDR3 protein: CASSQDMAGLKTGAKNIQYF

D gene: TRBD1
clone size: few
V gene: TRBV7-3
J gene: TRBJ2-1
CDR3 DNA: TGTGCCAGCAGCCCCCGTGCCGGGACAGCCTACAATGAGCAGTTCTTC
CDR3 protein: CASSPRAGTAYNEQFF

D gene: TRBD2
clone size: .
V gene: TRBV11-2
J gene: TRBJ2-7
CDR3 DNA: TGTGCCAGCAGCTTAGGGCCGTATACTACTAGCGGGAGGAGCTCCGAGCAGTACTTC
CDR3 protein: CASSLGPYTTSGRSSEQYF

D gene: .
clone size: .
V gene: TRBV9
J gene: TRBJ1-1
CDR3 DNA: TGTGCCAGCAGCTTCCCGAACACTGAAGCTTTCTTT
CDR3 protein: CASSFPNTEAFF

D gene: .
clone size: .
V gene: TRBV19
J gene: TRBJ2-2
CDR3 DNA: TGTGCCAGTAGTCCCCTGGGCACAAACACCGGGGAGCTGTTTTTT
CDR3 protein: CASSPLGTNTGELFF

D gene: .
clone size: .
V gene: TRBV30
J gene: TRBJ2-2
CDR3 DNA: TGTGCCTGGAGTTTCCGGGACTCGGGAACCGGGGAGCTGTTTTTT
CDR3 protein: CAWSFRDSGTGELFF

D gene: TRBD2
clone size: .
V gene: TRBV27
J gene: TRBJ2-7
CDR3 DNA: TGTGCCAGCAGTTTAGGGGTGAGGGTAGCGGGAGGAGTCCACGAGCAGTACTTC
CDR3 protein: CASSLGVRVAGGVHEQYF

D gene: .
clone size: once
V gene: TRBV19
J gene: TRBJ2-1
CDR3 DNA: TGTGCCAGTAGTATTGCGGGGCGGGTGACTTCCTACAATGAGCAGTTCTTC
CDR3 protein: CASSIAGRVTSYNEQFF

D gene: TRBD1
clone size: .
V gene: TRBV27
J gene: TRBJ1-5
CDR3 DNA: TGTGCCAGCAGTTTCGACAGGGACAATCAGCCCCAGCATTTT
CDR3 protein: CASSFDRDNQPQHF

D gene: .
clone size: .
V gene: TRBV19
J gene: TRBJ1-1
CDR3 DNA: TGTGCCAGTAGTGTGGGTCACACGAACACTGAAGCTTTCTTT
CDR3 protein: CASSVGHTNTEAFF

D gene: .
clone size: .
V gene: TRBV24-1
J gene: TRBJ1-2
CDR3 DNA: TGTGCCACCTCGATTGCAGGGACTGATGGCTACACCTTC
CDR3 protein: CATSIAGTDGYTF